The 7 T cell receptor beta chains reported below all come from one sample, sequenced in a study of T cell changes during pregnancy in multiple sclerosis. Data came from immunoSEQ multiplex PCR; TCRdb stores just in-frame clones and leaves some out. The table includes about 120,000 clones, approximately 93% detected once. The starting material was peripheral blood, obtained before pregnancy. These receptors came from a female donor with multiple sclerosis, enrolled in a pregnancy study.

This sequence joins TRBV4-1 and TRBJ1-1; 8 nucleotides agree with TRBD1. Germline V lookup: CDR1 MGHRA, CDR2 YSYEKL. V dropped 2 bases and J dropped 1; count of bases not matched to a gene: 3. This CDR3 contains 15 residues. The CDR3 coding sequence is TGCGCCAGCAGCCAACAGGGGGCGACGAACACTGAAGCTTTCTTT. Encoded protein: CASSQQGATNTEAFF.

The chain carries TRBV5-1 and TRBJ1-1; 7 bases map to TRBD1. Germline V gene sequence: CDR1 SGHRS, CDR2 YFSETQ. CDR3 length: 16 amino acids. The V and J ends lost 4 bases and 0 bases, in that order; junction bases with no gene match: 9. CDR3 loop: CASSLGQAPMNTEAFF. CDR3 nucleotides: TGCGCCAGCAGCCTCGGACAGGCGCCCATGAACACTGAAGCTTTCTTT.

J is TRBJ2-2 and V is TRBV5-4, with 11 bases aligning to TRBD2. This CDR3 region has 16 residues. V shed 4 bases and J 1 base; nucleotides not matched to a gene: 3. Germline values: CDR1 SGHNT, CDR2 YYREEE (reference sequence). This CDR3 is CASSQGTSGNTGELFF. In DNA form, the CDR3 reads TGTGCCAGCAGCCAAGGGACTAGCGGGAACACCGGGGAGCTGTTTTTT.

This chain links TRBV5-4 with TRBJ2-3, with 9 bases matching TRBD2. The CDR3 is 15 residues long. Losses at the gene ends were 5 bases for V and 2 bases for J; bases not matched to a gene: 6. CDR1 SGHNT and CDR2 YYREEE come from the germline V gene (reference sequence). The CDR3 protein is CASSLTSGDTDTQYF. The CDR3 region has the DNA TGTGCCAGCAGTTTGACTAGCGGAGACACAGATACGCAGTATTTT.

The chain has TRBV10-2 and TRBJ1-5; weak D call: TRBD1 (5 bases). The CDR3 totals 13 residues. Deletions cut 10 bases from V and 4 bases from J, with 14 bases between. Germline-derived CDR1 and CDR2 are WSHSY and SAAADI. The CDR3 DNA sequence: TGCGCCACCTATGGAGGGGCGAATCAGCCCCAGCATTTT. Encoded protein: CATYGGANQPQHF.

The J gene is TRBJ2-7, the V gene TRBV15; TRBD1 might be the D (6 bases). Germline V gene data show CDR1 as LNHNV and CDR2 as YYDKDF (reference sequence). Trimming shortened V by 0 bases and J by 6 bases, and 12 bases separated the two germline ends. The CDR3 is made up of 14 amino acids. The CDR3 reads CATSRDRGGGEQYF. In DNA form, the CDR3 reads TGTGCCACCAGCAGAGACAGGGGTGGGGGCGAGCAGTACTTC. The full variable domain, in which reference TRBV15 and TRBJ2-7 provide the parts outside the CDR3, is DAMVIQNPRYQVTQFGKPVTLSCSQTLNHNVMYWYQQKSSQAPKLLFHYYDKDFNNEADTPDNFQSRRPNTSFCFLDIRSPGLGDTAMYLCATSRDRGGGEQYFGPGTRLTVT.

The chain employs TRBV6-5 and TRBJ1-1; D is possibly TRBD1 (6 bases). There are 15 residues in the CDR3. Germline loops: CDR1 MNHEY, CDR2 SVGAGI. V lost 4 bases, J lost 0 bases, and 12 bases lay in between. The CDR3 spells CASSSPGHLNTEAFF. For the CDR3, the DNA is TGTGCCAGCAGTTCCCCGGGACACCTGAACACTGAAGCTTTCTTT.